This is a list of T cell receptor beta chains from one sample in a study of T cell responses to AZD1222 COVID-19 vaccine. Assay: immunoSEQ multiplex PCR; the TCRdb copy retains only in-frame clones and omits some. Of 84,000 or so clones listed, 87% are singletons. The starting material was peripheral blood, obtained on day 0 of AZD1222 vaccination. The receptors originated from an adult in good health. CDR3s include the opening cysteine and the closing phenylalanine or tryptophan. D genes are given only for firm matches. Where a row states a size, it is once, few, many or the class of an expanded clone; other rows omit it.

v_call,cdr3_length,clone_size,j_call,d_call,cdr3_aa,cdr3_nt
TRBV18,15,.,TRBJ1-3,.,CASSVSELKGNTIYF,TGTGCCAGCTCTGTAAGCGAGCTGAAGGGAAACACCATATATTTT
TRBV5-1,14,once,TRBJ1-4,.,CASSLAGGGRKLFF,TGCGCCAGCAGCTTGGCCGGTGGAGGGCGAAAACTGTTTTTT
TRBV27,14,few,TRBJ1-3,.,CASRLTSSGNTIYF,TGTGCCAGCAGGCTAACAAGCTCTGGAAACACCATATATTTT
TRBV14,14,.,TRBJ1-2,TRBD1,CASSYRDRVGGYTF,TGTGCCAGCAGTTACCGGGACAGGGTTGGCGGCTACACCTTC
TRBV7-2,16,once,TRBJ2-1,TRBD1,CASSWSGTGGGNEQFF,TGTGCCAGCAGCTGGTCCGGGACAGGGGGCGGCAATGAGCAGTTCTTC
TRBV19,15,.,TRBJ1-2,.,CASKIPSGGSGGYTF,TGTGCCAGTAAGATCCCTTCCGGGGGGAGTGGTGGCTACACCTTC
TRBV9,11,.,TRBJ2-3,.,CASSRADTQYF,TGTGCCAGCTCCCGGGCAGATACGCAGTATTTT
TRBV9,15,.,TRBJ2-1,TRBD2,CASSLPGLAGNEQFF,TGTGCCAGCAGCTTGCCGGGACTAGCGGGGAATGAGCAGTTCTTC
TRBV11-2,15,.,TRBJ1-5,.,CASSPRGSSNQPQHF,TGTGCCAGCAGCCCCCGGGGCTCTAGCAATCAGCCCCAGCATTTT
TRBV30,15,.,TRBJ1-2,.,CAWSVRGRFPYGYTF,TGTGCCTGGAGTGTTCGGGGGCGCTTCCCGTATGGCTACACCTTC
TRBV5-1,15,.,TRBJ1-1,.,CASTQTGQSNTEAFF,TGCGCCAGCACCCAGACAGGCCAGTCGAACACTGAAGCTTTCTTT
TRBV21-1,14,.,TRBJ2-5,.,CASSKAVEGETQYF,TGTGCCAGCAGCAAAGCAGTGGAGGGGGAGACCCAGTACTTC
TRBV30,15,once,TRBJ2-6,.,CAWRGRSSGANVLTF,TGTGCCTGGAGGGGGCGAAGCTCTGGGGCCAACGTCCTGACTTTC
TRBV10-3,14,.,TRBJ1-2,.,CAISGGTVLGGYTF,TGTGCCATCAGTGGGGGAACAGTATTGGGAGGCTACACCTTC
TRBV19,15,.,TRBJ2-2,.,CASSMWGQDTGELFF,TGTGCCAGTAGTATGTGGGGCCAGGACACCGGGGAGCTGTTTTTT
TRBV5-4,16,.,TRBJ2-1,TRBD2,CASSLELAGLSNEQFF,TGTGCCAGCAGCTTAGAACTAGCGGGTCTTAGCAATGAGCAGTTCTTC